This T cell receptor beta chain was observed in a study of T cells in Graves' hyperthyroidism and ophthalmopathy. This clonotype was counted ten times or more. V was pared by 0 bases and J by 1 base, with 10 bases between. CDR1 SGHRS and CDR2 YFSETQ come from the germline V gene. CDR3 length: 15 residues. From RNA transcripts, TCR beta CDR3 regions were amplified. Primed by the HTBI set, a first-round RT-PCR was run on the TCR CDR3. One entry per CDR3 protein results from TCRdb running MiXCR on the multiplex PCR reads. The sample records some 510,000 distinct CDR3 sequences, less than 25% being singletons.

The chain couples TRBV5-1 to TRBJ1-2, with D maybe TRBD1 (6 bases). The TCR sequence derives from a man aged 18 to 35 with Graves' hyperthyroidism. Sequencing input: blood. The CDR3 protein is CASSLEPRGNYGYTF. The DNA of the CDR3 is TGCGCCAGCAGCTTGGAGCCCAGGGGTAACTATGGCTACACCTTC.